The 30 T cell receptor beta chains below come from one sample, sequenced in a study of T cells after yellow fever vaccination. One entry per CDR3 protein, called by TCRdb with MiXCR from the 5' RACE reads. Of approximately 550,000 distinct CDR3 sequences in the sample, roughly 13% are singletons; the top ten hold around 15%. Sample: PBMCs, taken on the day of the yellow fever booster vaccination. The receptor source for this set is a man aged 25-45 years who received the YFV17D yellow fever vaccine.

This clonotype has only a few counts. CDR3 protein: CAINQGQENNEQFF. The CDR3 nucleotides are TGTGCCATCAACCAGGGACAGGAGAACAATGAGCAGTTCTTC. The rearrangement links TRBV10-3 to TRBJ2-1; TRBD1 matches 8 bases. In germline, CDR1 is ENHRY, CDR2 SYGVKD. CDR3 size: 14 residues. Trimming cost V 7 bases and J 5 bases; bases outside gene matches: 7.

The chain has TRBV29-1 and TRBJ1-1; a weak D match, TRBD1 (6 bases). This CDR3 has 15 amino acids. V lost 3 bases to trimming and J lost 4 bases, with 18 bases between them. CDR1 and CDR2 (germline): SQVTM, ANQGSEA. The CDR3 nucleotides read TGCAGCGTTGAGAACTGGGGGCGGTCAGGCACTGAAGCTTTCTTT. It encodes CSVENWGRSGTEAFF.

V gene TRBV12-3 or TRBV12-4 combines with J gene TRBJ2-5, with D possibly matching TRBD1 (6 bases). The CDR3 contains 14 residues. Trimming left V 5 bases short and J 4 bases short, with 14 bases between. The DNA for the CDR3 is TGTGCCAGCAGTCATTACAGGGCTGGAGAGACCCAGTACTTC. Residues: CASSHYRAGETQYF.

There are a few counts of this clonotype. The CDR3 sequence: CASTRGGRNQPQHF. The DNA of the CDR3 is TGTGCCAGCACCAGGGGGGGGCGCAATCAGCCCCAGCATTTT. The chain combines TRBV12-3 or TRBV12-4 with TRBJ1-5, with 7 bases aligning to TRBD1. The CDR3 consists of 14 residues. Trimming removed 7 bases from V and 2 bases from J; junction bases left unmatched: 5.

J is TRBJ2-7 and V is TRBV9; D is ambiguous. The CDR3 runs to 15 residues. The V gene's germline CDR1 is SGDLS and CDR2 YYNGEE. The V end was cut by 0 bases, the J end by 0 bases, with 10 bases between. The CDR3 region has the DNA TGTGCCAGCAGCGTAGGATGGGGTAGCTCCTACGAGCAGTACTTC. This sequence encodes CASSVGWGSSYEQYF.

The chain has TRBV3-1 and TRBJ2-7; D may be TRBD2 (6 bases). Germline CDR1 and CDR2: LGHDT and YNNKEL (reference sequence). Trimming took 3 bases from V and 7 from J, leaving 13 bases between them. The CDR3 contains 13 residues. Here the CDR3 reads CASSQAGSGEQYF. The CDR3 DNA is TGTGCCAGCAGCCAGGCGGGGAGTGGGGAGCAGTACTTC.

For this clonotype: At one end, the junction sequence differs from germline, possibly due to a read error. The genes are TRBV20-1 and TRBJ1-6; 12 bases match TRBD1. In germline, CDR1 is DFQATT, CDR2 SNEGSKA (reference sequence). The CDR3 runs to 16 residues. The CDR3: CSAREGQGAGNSPLHF. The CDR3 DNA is TGCAGCGCTAGAGAGGGACAGGGGGCTGGTAATTCACCCCTCCACTTT.

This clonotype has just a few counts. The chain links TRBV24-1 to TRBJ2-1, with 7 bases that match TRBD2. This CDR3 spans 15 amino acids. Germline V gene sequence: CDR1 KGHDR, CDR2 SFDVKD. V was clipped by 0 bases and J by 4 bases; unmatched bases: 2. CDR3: CATSDLGGGYNEQFF. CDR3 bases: TGTGCCACCAGTGATTTGGGCGGGGGTTACAATGAGCAGTTCTTC.

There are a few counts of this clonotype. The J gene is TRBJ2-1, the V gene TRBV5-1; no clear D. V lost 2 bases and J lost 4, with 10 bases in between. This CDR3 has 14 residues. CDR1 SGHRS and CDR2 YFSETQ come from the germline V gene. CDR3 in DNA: TGCGCCAGCAGCTTTGGGCAAGAGTACAATGAGCAGTTCTTC. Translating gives CASSFGQEYNEQFF.

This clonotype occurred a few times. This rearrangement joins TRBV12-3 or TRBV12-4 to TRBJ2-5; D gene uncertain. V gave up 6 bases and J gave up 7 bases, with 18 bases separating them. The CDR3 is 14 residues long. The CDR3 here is CASSPTAKEWTQYF. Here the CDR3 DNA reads TGTGCCAGCAGCCCTACGGCAAAAGAGTGGACCCAGTACTTC.

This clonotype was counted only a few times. The CDR3 nucleotides read TGTGCCAGCAACGTTGGCGAGCCCTACAATGAGCAGTTCTTC. It translates to CASNVGEPYNEQFF. This sequence joins TRBV12-3 or TRBV12-4 and TRBJ2-1; D is ambiguous. V was shortened by 7 bases and J by 2 bases, with 12 bases between the two germline ends. The CDR3 length is 14 residues.

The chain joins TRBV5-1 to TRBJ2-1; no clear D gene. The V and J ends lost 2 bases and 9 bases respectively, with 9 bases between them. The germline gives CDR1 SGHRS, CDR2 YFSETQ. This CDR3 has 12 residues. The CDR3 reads CASSFSYSEQFF. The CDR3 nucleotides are TGCGCCAGCAGCTTTTCTTATAGTGAGCAGTTCTTC.

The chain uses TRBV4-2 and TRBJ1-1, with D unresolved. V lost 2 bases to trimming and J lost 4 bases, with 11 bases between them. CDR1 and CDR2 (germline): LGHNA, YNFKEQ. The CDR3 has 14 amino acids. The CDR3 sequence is CASSQQDISTEAFF. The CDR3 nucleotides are TGTGCCAGCAGCCAACAAGACATCAGCACTGAAGCTTTCTTT.

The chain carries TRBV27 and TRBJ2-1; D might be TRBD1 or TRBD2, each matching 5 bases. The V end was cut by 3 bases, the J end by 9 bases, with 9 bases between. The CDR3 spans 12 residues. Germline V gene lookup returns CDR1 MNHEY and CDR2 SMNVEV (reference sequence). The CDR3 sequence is CASSFSRGEQFF. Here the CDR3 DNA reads TGTGCCAGCAGTTTTTCGAGGGGTGAGCAGTTCTTC.

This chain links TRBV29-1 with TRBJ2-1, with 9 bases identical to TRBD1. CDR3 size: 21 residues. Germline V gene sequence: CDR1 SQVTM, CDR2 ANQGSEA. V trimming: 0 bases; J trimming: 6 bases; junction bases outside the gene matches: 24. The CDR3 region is CSVEDLGTGRLSRQAGNEQFF. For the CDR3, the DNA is TGCAGCGTTGAAGATCTGGGGACAGGGCGCCTTTCTCGGCAAGCAGGCAATGAGCAGTTCTTC.

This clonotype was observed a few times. Here the CDR3 reads CASSTVAGAEQYF. The CDR3 DNA follows: TGCGCCAGCAGCACTGTAGCGGGAGCGGAGCAGTACTTC. The V and J genes are TRBV5-1 and TRBJ2-7, with 9 bases that match TRBD2. V lost 4 bases and J lost 7; bases outside the gene matches: 6. The CDR3 sequence is 13 residues long. The germline gives CDR1 SGHRS, CDR2 YFSETQ.

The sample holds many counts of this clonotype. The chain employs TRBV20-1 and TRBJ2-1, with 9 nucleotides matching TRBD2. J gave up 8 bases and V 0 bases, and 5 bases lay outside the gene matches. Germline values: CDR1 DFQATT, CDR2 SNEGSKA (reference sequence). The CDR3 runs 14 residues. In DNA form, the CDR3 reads TGCAGTGCTAGAGATTACAGCGGGAGGTATGAGCAGTTCTTC. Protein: CSARDYSGRYEQFF.

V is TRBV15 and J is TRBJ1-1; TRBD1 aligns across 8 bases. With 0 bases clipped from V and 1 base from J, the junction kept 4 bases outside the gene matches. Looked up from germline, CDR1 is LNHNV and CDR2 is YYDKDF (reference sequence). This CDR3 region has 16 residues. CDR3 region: CATSRDRGTGNTEAFF. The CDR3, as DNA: TGTGCCACCAGCAGAGATCGAGGGACAGGGAACACTGAAGCTTTCTTT. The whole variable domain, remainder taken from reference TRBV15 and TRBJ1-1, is DAMVIQNPRYQVTQFGKPVTLSCSQTLNHNVMYWYQQKSSQAPKLLFHYYDKDFNNEADTPDNFQSRRPNTSFCFLDIRSPGLGDTAMYLCATSRDRGTGNTEAFFGQGTRLTVV.

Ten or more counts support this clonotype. The CDR3 sequence is CSAREYLAGVGEQYF. CDR3 DNA: TGCAGTGCTAGAGAATACCTAGCGGGAGTCGGGGAGCAGTACTTC. The chain employs TRBV20-1 and TRBJ2-7; 10 nucleotides line up with TRBD2. Trimming at V came to 0 bases and at J to 7 bases, leaving 9 bases not matched to a gene. CDR1 DFQATT and CDR2 SNEGSKA come from the germline V gene (reference sequence). The CDR3 has 15 amino acids.

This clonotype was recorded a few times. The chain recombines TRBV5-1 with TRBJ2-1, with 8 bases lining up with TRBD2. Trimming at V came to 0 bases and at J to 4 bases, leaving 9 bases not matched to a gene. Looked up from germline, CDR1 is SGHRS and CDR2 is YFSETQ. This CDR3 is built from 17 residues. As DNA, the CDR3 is TGCGCCAGCAGCTTGGGCGGGGGGACGGGGAGGTACAATGAGCAGTTCTTC. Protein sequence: CASSLGGGTGRYNEQFF.

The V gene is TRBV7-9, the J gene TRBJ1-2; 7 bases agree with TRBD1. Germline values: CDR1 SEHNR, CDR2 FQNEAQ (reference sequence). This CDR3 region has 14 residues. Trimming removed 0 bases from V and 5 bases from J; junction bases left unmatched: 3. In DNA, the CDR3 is TGTGCCAGCAGCTTAGCGAACAGGGGATATGGCTACACCTTC. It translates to CASSLANRGYGYTF.

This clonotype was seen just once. The CDR3 coding sequence is TGCAGTGCTCCGTTAACGAATACGCAGTATTTT. This gives the protein CSAPLTNTQYF. This sequence joins TRBV20-1 and TRBJ2-3; D is ambiguous. This CDR3 comprises 11 residues. The V gene's germline CDR1 is DFQATT and CDR2 SNEGSKA (reference sequence). V was shortened by 5 bases and J by 7 bases, with 10 bases between the two germline ends.

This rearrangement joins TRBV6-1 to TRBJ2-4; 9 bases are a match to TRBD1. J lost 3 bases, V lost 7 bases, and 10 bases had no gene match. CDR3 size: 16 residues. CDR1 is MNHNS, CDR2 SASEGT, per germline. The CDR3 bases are TGTGCCAGCATCCAGCCGGGACAGGGCGACAAAAACATTCAGTACTTC. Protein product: CASIQPGQGDKNIQYF.

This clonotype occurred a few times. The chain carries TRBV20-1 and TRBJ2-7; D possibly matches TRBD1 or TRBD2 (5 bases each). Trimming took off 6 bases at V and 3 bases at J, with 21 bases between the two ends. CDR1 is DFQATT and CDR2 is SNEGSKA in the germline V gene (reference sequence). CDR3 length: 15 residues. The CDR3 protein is CSAQTLGLGGYEQYF. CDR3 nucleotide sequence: TGCAGTGCGCAGACCCTGGGCCTTGGGGGCTACGAGCAGTACTTC.

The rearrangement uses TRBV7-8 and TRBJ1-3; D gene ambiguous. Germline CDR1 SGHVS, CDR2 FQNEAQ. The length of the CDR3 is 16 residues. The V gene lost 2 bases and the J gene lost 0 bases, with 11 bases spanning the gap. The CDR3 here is CASSLFKASSGNTIYF. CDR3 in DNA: TGTGCCAGCAGCTTATTTAAGGCTAGCTCTGGAAACACCATATATTTT.

The CDR3 loop reads CAWASGSNTGELFF. The CDR3 bases are TGTGCCTGGGCTAGCGGAAGTAACACCGGGGAGCTGTTTTTT. This rearrangement joins TRBV30 to TRBJ2-2; 7 nucleotides agree with TRBD2. Per germline, CDR1 GTSNPN and CDR2 SVGIG (reference sequence). The V and J ends lost 5 bases and 2 bases, in that order; junction bases with no gene match: 5. CDR3 length: 14 residues.

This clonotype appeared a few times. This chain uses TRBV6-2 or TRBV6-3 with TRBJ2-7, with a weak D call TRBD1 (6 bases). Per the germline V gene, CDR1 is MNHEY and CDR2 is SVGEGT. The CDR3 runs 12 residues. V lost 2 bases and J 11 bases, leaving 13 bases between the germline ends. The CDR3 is CASSYGRGGEYF. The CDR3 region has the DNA TGTGCCAGCAGTTACGGCAGGGGTGGGGAGTACTTC.

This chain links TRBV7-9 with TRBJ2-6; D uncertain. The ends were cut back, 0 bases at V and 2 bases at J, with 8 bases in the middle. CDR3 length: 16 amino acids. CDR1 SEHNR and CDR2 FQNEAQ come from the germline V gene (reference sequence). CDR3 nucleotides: TGTGCCAGCAGCTTAGCTCGCCCGGCTGGGGCCAACGTCCTGACTTTC. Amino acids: CASSLARPAGANVLTF.

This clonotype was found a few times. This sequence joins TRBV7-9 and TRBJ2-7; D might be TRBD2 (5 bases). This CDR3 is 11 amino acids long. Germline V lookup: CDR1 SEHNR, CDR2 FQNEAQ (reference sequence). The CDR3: CAYGDSYEQYF. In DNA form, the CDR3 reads TGTGCGTACGGGGATTCCTACGAGCAGTACTTC.

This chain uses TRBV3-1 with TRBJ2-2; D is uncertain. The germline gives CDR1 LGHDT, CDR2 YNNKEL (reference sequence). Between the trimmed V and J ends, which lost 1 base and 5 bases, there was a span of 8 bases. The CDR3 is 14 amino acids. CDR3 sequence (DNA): TGTGCCAGCAGCCAAGGGGGTAGTACCGGGGAGCTGTTTTTT. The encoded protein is CASSQGGSTGELFF.